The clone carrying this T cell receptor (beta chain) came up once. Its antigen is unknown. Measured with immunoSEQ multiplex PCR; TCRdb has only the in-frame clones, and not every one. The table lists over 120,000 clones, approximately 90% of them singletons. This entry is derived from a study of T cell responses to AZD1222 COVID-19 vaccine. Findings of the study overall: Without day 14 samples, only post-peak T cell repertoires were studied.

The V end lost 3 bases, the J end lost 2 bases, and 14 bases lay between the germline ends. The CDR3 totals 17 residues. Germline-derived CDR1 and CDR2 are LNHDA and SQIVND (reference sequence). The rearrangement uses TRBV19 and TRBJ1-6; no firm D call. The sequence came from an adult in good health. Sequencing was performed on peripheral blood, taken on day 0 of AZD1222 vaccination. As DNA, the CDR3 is TGTGCCAGTAGTATCCAGCTCCACCGGGCCTATAATTCACCCCTCCACTTT. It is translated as CASSIQLHRAYNSPLHF.